This T cell receptor beta chain stems from a study of T cell responses to AZD1222 COVID-19 vaccine. General study results and limits: Recipients of AZD1222 seropositive at baseline numbered only 5 or 6. Vaccine-associated CD4 TCRs ranged over spike, dominating at 160-218 and 743-854.

CDR1 is MDHEN, CDR2 SYDVKM, per germline. V was shortened by 3 bases and J by 5 bases, with 14 bases between the two germline ends. The CDR3 extends over 14 amino acids. As to this clone: What it recognizes is unknown.

The method was immunoSEQ multiplex PCR; TCRdb's version includes in-frame clones alone and lacks a portion of them. The data show about 84,000 clones, 85% to 95% seen once. The J gene is TRBJ2-7, the V gene TRBV28; D remains unclear. The receptor's source is an adult who received the AZD1222 COVID-19 vaccine. This material consisted of peripheral blood, taken 28 days after the second AZD1222 dose. CDR3 region: CASSFGAMQNEQYF. The CDR3 DNA is TGTGCCAGCAGTTTCGGCGCTATGCAAAACGAGCAGTACTTC.